The T cell receptor beta chain described here comes from a study of T-cell reconstitution after alpha-beta-depleted transplantation in children. Researchers prepared the TCRbeta library using unique molecular identifiers, the study reports. From the PCR reads, TCRdb called clonotypes with MiXCR, one entry per CDR3 protein. The table includes some 400,000 distinct CDR3 sequences, around 21% detected once. The sequence was collected from a human donor who donated a stem cell graft to a child with acute myeloid leukemia. Sequenced material: PBMCs from the stem cell graft donor, taken from the stem cell graft.

The CDR3 region has the DNA TGTGCCAGCAGCTTAGTAGACGGCGGCGACGAGCAGTACTTC. Encoded protein: CASSLVDGGDEQYF. The gene calls are TRBV7-9 and TRBJ2-7; no clear D. The V and J ends lost 1 base and 5 bases respectively, with 12 bases between them. Germline V gene sequence: CDR1 SEHNR, CDR2 FQNEAQ (reference sequence). The CDR3 runs 14 residues.